This note documents a single T cell receptor (beta chain) sequence. This clonotype came up once. No cognate antigen has been identified for it. No quality values exist for individual bases; no much larger clone is one base distant. Evidence from one read is weak. The data were produced on an Illumina HiSeq 1500. The public reads were quality trimmed at Q25 with fastp and then assembled into clones with MiXCR by TCRdb, keeping productive beta chains. Every CDR3 protein is listed once, alongside the most common genes and DNA of its rows. The sample table lists around 450,000 distinct CDR3 sequences, roughly 30% of them with a count of one. The ten largest clonotypes hold roughly 15% of the sample. The data stem from a study of T cell repertoires in cytomegalovirus infection (dated by TCRdb to the late 2010s). Looking at the study overall: Donor HLA type was relevant to the analysis, because carriage of CMV infection together with the matching HLA type was indicated by public TCR beta signatures. The study at large found these results: In both this cohort and an independent roughly 330-donor cohort, the cumulative frequency of public TCR beta family members distinguished carriers of CMV infection plus the relevant HLA type. The ex vivo response was dominated by HLA-C-restricted CMV-specific TCR beta clonotypes, which also provided the single most frequent clonotype in two of eight donors.

Here V drops 11 bases and J drops 0 bases, and the junction holds 6 bases not matched to any gene. The CDR3 spans 14 residues, from the cysteine through the phenylalanine. Here the CDR3 DNA is all that survives: 42 bases in frame from base 1. CDR1 and CDR2, per the germline V gene (reference sequence), are LNHDA and SQIVND. The sequencing sample was made of PBMCs. The clonotype originates from a human donor in good health (CMV status not recorded). Some clones in this sample may be carry-over from other donors' samples. The V gene is TRBV19 and the J gene is TRBJ2-4; the central 8 bases match TRBD1. The DNA reads TGTGCCTCCACAGGGGGGATAGCCAAAAACATTCAGTACTTC. This translates into CASTGGIAKNIQYF.